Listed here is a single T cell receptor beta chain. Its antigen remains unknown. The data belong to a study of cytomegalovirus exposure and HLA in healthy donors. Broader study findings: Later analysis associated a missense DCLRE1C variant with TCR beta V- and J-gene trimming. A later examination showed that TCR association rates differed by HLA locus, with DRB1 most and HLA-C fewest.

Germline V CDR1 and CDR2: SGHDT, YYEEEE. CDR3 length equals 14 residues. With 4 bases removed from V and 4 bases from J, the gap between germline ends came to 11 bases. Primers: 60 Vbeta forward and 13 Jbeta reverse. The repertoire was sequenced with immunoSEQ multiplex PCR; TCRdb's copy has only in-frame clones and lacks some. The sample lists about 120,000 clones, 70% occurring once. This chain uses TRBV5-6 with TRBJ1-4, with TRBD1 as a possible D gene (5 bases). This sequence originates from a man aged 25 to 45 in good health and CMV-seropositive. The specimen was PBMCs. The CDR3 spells CASSPGGSNEKLFF. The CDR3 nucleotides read TGTGCCAGCAGCCCGGGGGGGAGTAATGAAAAACTGTTTTTT.